The 12 T cell receptor beta chains listed next were all sequenced from one sample in a study of T-cell reconstitution after alpha-beta-depleted transplantation in children. Unique molecular identifiers tagged the TCRbeta library. In TCRdb, the PCR reads were re-called with MiXCR into one record per CDR3 protein. Of 550,000 to 800,000 distinct CDR3 sequences listed, roughly 13% are singletons. The material sequenced was PBMCs, taken before TCRalphabeta/CD19-depleted stem cell transplant. The source is a girl aged 2 to 10 with congenital amegakaryocytic thrombocytopenia, due to receive a stem cell transplant.

This clonotype was seen only a few times. This chain connects TRBV27 to TRBJ2-7; D not certain. This CDR3 contains 14 residues. V dropped 4 bases and J dropped 5 bases, with 15 bases sitting between them. Germline V CDR1 and CDR2: MNHEY, SMNVEV (reference sequence). CDR3 region: CASSSGLIPNEQYF. The CDR3 nucleotides read TGTGCCAGCAGTTCGGGCCTAATACCGAACGAGCAGTACTTC.

In this sample, this clonotype turned up many times. This rearrangement joins TRBV10-3 to TRBJ2-7; 10 nucleotides align to TRBD1. The junction had 6 bases not matched to a gene; V was cut back by 7 bases and J by 0 bases. This CDR3 is built from 15 residues. Germline CDR1 and CDR2: ENHRY and SYGVKD. This CDR3 reads CAIKSGQGSSYEQYF. CDR3 bases: TGTGCCATCAAATCGGGACAGGGGAGCTCCTACGAGCAGTACTTC.

This clonotype has ten or more counts. The chain has TRBV5-1 and TRBJ2-4, with D possibly being TRBD1 (6 bases). This CDR3 region has 11 residues. The ends were cut back, 3 bases at V and 9 bases at J, with 7 bases in the middle. Germline V lookup: CDR1 SGHRS, CDR2 YFSETQ. The CDR3 loop is CASSSGVIQYF. For the CDR3, the DNA is TGCGCCAGCAGCTCAGGGGTCATTCAGTACTTC.

The chain links TRBV29-1 to TRBJ2-7; D unresolved. V lost 7 bases and J lost 1, with 14 bases in between. Germline CDR1 SQVTM, CDR2 ANQGSEA. The CDR3 contains 13 residues. The CDR3 loop reads CSAGSGPSYEQYF. The CDR3 coding sequence is TGCAGCGCCGGGTCTGGGCCTTCCTACGAGCAGTACTTC.

This clonotype has ten or more counts. The chain employs TRBV6-1 and TRBJ2-3; no reliable D call. CDR3 length: 13 amino acids. Germline assignment: CDR1 MNHNS and CDR2 SASEGT. Trimming shortened V by 6 bases and J by 5 bases, and 12 bases separated the two germline ends. The CDR3 DNA follows: TGTGCCAGCAGGGTGACTGGAGAAGATACGCAGTATTTT. Translated: CASRVTGEDTQYF.

This clonotype showed up many times. The V call is TRBV12-3 or TRBV12-4, the J call TRBJ2-5; D is ambiguous. The CDR3 is 11 residues long. Trimming shortened V by 6 bases and J by 4 bases, and 6 bases separated the two germline ends. CDR3 sequence (DNA): TGTGCCAGCAGCATTCGAGAGACCCAGTACTTC. Residues: CASSIRETQYF.

This clonotype was detected only a few times. This sequence joins TRBV5-6 and TRBJ2-3; 11 nucleotides line up with TRBD2. The CDR3 has 17 residues. In germline, CDR1 is SGHDT, CDR2 YYEEEE. V shed 4 bases, J shed 6 bases, and the junction held 13 bases outside the gene matches. The CDR3 region is CASSRQPGLAVSDTQYF. CDR3 sequence (DNA): TGTGCCAGCAGCAGGCAACCGGGACTAGCGGTATCGGATACGCAGTATTTT.

This clonotype came up a few times. The gene calls are TRBV5-1 and TRBJ2-3, with 9 bases identical to TRBD2. In germline, CDR1 is SGHRS, CDR2 YFSETQ. With 4 bases clipped from V and 1 base from J, the junction kept 4 bases outside the gene matches. The CDR3 extends over 15 amino acids. DNA for the CDR3: TGCGCCAGCAGCAGGCTAGCGGGGCGCACAGATACGCAGTATTTT. It yields the protein CASSRLAGRTDTQYF.

This clonotype appeared many times. The gene calls are TRBV5-1 and TRBJ1-2; D call uncertain. Trimming took 4 bases from V and 5 from J, leaving 6 bases between them. The CDR3 is made up of 11 amino acids. CDR1 is SGHRS, CDR2 YFSETQ, per germline. CDR3 nucleotide sequence: TGCGCCAGCAGCGATTCATATGGCTACACCTTC. It yields the protein CASSDSYGYTF. Filled out from reference TRBV5-1 and TRBJ1-2, the complete variable domain reads KAGVTQTPRYLIKTRGQQVTLSCSPISGHRSVSWYQQTPGQGLQFLFEYFSETQRNKGNFPGRFSGRQFSNSRSEMNVSTLELGDSALYLCASSDSYGYTFGSGTRLTVV.

Ten or more counts support this clonotype. The chain joins TRBV7-2 to TRBJ2-7; 10 positions agree with TRBD2. This CDR3 is 18 amino acids long. Unmatched junction bases numbered 18, after V lost 6 bases and J lost 4 bases. CDR1 is SGHTA and CDR2 is FQGNSA in the germline V gene. The CDR3 region is CASSTLPSGLASLYEQYF. The DNA for the CDR3 is TGTGCCAGCAGTACACTTCCGTCGGGACTAGCGTCCCTGTACGAGCAGTACTTC.

This clonotype was counted ten times or more. The chain is built from TRBV6-5 and TRBJ1-4; 8 nucleotides align to TRBD1. Germline V gives CDR1 MNHEY, CDR2 SVGAGI. Trimming at V came to 1 base and at J to 8 bases, leaving 9 bases not matched to a gene. This CDR3 has 16 amino acids. In DNA form, the CDR3 reads TGTGCCAGCAGTTACTTGGCAGGGGGCCTCCGGGAAAAACTGTTTTTT. Protein: CASSYLAGGLREKLFF.

This clonotype was recorded at least ten times. This chain connects TRBV12-3 or TRBV12-4 to TRBJ2-7, with 7 bases identical to TRBD2. This CDR3 is 15 amino acids long. J was trimmed by 2 bases and V by 5 bases; bases with no gene match: 9. CDR3 sequence (DNA): TGTGCCAGCAGTCAAGCTAGCGGCCTAACCTACGAGCAGTACTTC. Translation: CASSQASGLTYEQYF.